The next 9 T cell receptor beta chains were all read from a single sample in a study of OX40 agonist ivuxolimab in advanced cancers. This table comes from immunoSEQ multiplex PCR, and its TCRdb copy is limited to in-frame clones, with some not included. The sample comprises 98,000 or so clones, approximately 94% of which are singletons, and less than 0.2% rests with the top ten. The sample was CD4+ or CD8+ T cells sorted from blood, taken in a trial of the OX40 agonist ivuxolimab. The receptors shown here come from an adult with an advanced solid tumor such as melanoma, head and neck, liver or kidney cancer.

The rearrangement links TRBV7-3 to TRBJ1-1, with D possibly TRBD1 on 5 matching bases. Germline-derived CDR1 and CDR2 are SGHTA and FQGTGA. Between the trimmed V and J ends, which lost 0 bases and 5 bases, there was a span of 7 bases. The CDR3 is made up of 13 amino acids. The CDR3: CASSLTGVTEAFF. The CDR3 region has the DNA TGTGCCAGCAGCTTAACAGGGGTGACTGAAGCTTTCTTT.

This clone has only a few counts. The V and J genes are TRBV7-6 and TRBJ2-1; D is uncertain. From germline, CDR1 is SGHVS and CDR2 FNYEAQ. Trimming left V 7 bases short and J 9 bases short, with 13 bases between. The CDR3 is 12 residues long. The CDR3 nucleotides read TGTGCCAGCACCGAAACTCTCGGTGAGCAGTTCTTC. It yields the protein CASTETLGEQFF. Variable domain in full (rest from reference TRBV7-6 and TRBJ2-1): GAGVSQSPRYKVTKRGQDVALRCDPISGHVSLYWYRQALGQGPEFLTYFNYEAQQDKSGLPNDRFSAERPEGSISTLTIQRTEQRDSAMYRCASTETLGEQFFGPGTRLTVL.

This clone appeared once. The CDR3 reads CASSFRGDGNEKLFF. The CDR3 DNA reads TGCGCCAGCAGCTTCCGGGGCGACGGTAATGAAAAACTGTTTTTT. This sequence joins TRBV5-1 and TRBJ1-4; possibly TRBD1 for D (5 bases). Germline V gene lookup returns CDR1 SGHRS and CDR2 YFSETQ. Deletions cut 2 bases from V and 4 bases from J, with 12 bases between. The CDR3 spans 15 residues.

The chain couples TRBV4-3 to TRBJ1-1; D is unresolved. V gave up 3 bases and J gave up 1 base, with 6 bases separating them. The CDR3 runs 13 residues. Per the germline V gene, CDR1 is LGHNA and CDR2 is YSLEER. CDR3: CASSHSRNTEAFF. The DNA of the CDR3 is TGCGCCAGCAGCCACAGCCGGAACACTGAAGCTTTCTTT.

This sequence joins TRBV19 and TRBJ2-7; D not resolved. Per germline, CDR1 LNHDA and CDR2 SQIVND (reference sequence). V was shortened by 3 bases and J by 1 base, with 10 bases between the two germline ends. The CDR3 extends over 14 amino acids. The CDR3 sequence: CASSMTSLSYEQYF. The CDR3, as DNA: TGTGCCAGTAGTATGACGAGTCTTTCCTACGAGCAGTACTTC.

The chain combines TRBV6-1 with TRBJ1-5; 11 bases are a match to TRBD1. Germline V gene lookup returns CDR1 MNHNS and CDR2 SASEGT. Losses at the gene ends were 5 bases for V and 6 bases for J; bases not matched to a gene: 6. The CDR3 consists of 15 residues. DNA of the CDR3: TGTGCCAGCAGTAGGGACAGGGGGTTTAGTCAGCCCCAGCATTTT. Translation: CASSRDRGFSQPQHF.

In its sample, this clone was seen a few times. The chain carries TRBV18 and TRBJ1-5, with 7 bases fitting TRBD1. The CDR3 runs 17 residues. Germline V gene sequence: CDR1 KGHSH, CDR2 LQKENI. The V segment lost 3 bases and the J segment 2 bases; nucleotides outside the gene matches: 10. The CDR3 region has the DNA TGTGCCAGCTCACCCCGAGAGGGGGCGCAGGGCAATCAGCCCCAGCATTTT. Protein sequence: CASSPREGAQGNQPQHF.

This clone turned up a few times. The CDR3 DNA is TGTGCCAGCTCACCATCGGACACTGAAGCTTTCTTT. This translates into CASSPSDTEAFF. The chain couples TRBV18 to TRBJ1-1, with D uncertain. V was shortened by 2 bases and J by 3 bases, with 4 bases between the two germline ends. The CDR3 covers 12 residues. Per the germline V gene, CDR1 is KGHSH and CDR2 is LQKENI.

The chain joins TRBV7-2 to TRBJ2-3; TRBD2 matches at 9 bases. This CDR3 comprises 15 residues. Germline assignment: CDR1 SGHTA and CDR2 FQGNSA. V dropped 1 base and J dropped 4; count of bases not matched to a gene: 3. CDR3 protein: CASSLGAGGADTQYF. The DNA of the CDR3 is TGTGCCAGCAGCTTAGGAGCGGGGGGCGCAGATACGCAGTATTTT.